This T cell receptor (beta chain) derives from a study of shared T cell receptors in the human thymus. TCRdb's copy holds only in-frame clones and misses some; the assay was immunoSEQ multiplex PCR. Of some 700,000 clones in the sample, over 75% were seen once. The CDR3 runs to 17 residues. Germline CDR1 and CDR2: SGHAT and FQNNGV. Trimming left V 1 base short and J 4 bases short, with 17 bases between. The same data also went into a second study, on human thymus T cells. That paper notes: Thymic TCR repertoires of unrelated people reportedly overlapped highly.

Sequenced: thymocytes. The source is a girl in the first two years of life with a congenital heart defect. The chain employs TRBV11-2 and TRBJ1-5, with D possibly TRBD1 on 6 matching bases. CDR3 sequence (DNA): TGTGCCAGCAGCTTAGTATTGTCGGGCAGGGGTAATCAGCCCCAGCATTTT. The encoded protein is CASSLVLSGRGNQPQHF.